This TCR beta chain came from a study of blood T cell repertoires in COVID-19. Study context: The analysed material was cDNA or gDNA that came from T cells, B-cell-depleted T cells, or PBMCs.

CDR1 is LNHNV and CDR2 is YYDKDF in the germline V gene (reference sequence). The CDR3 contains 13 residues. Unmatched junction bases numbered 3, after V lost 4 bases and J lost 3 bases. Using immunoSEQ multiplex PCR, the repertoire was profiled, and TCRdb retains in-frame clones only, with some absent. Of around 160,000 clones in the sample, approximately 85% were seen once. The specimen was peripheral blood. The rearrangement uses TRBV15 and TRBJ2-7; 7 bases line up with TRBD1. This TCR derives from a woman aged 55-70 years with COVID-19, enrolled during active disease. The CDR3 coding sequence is TGTGCCACCAGCATGGGACAGCTCTACGAGCAGTACTTC. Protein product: CATSMGQLYEQYF. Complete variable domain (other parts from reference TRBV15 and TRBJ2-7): DAMVIQNPRYQVTQFGKPVTLSCSQTLNHNVMYWYQQKSSQAPKLLFHYYDKDFNNEADTPDNFQSRRPNTSFCFLDIRSPGLGDTAMYLCATSMGQLYEQYFGPGTRLTVT.